The 21 T cell receptor beta chains presented below share a single source sample, sequenced in a study of blood T cell repertoires in COVID-19. Using immunoSEQ multiplex PCR, the repertoire was profiled, and TCRdb retains in-frame clones only, with some absent. The sample holds around 220,000 clones, around 86% seen once. The sequencing sample was made of peripheral blood. The source of these receptors is a woman of 80 years or more with COVID-19, enrolled during active disease.

V gene TRBV28 combines with J gene TRBJ2-3, with TRBD1 matching over 8 bases. The junction had 10 bases not matched to a gene; V was cut back by 5 bases and J by 6 bases. This CDR3 region has 15 residues. The germline CDR1 and CDR2 sequences are MDHEN and SYDVKM. DNA for the CDR3: TGTGCCAGCAGTGGCAGGGGGCTCCCCGGTGATACGCAGTATTTT. Protein sequence: CASSGRGLPGDTQYF.

The rearrangement links TRBV11-2 to TRBJ2-5, with 7 bases that match TRBD2. The germline V gene has CDR1 SGHAT and CDR2 FQNNGV. This CDR3 has 14 amino acids. The trim removed 1 base at V and 4 bases at J, leaving 3 bases unmatched. CDR3 sequence: CASSLVLAGETQYF. DNA for the CDR3: TGTGCCAGCAGCTTAGTTTTAGCGGGAGAGACCCAGTACTTC.

V gene TRBV7-3 combines with J gene TRBJ2-3, with TRBD1 as a possible D gene (6 bases). The V gene's germline CDR1 is SGHTA and CDR2 FQGTGA. The V gene lost 3 bases and the J gene lost 4 bases, with 11 bases spanning the gap. This CDR3 contains 14 residues. The CDR3 region has the DNA TGTGCCAGCAGCTTGGTGGGGGCCTCAGATACGCAGTATTTT. Translation gives CASSLVGASDTQYF.

J is TRBJ2-7 and V is TRBV21-1; the table's D call TRBD1 went unverified against the DNA. TRBV21-1 is a listed pseudogene. The length of the CDR3 is 14 residues. The CDR3 coding sequence is TGTGCCAGCAGGCCCCTTACATACCCTGCCGAGCAGTACTTC. This encodes CASRPLTYPAEQYF.

V and J are TRBV28 and TRBJ2-7; the match to TRBD1 covers 7 bases. The CDR3 totals 13 residues. Germline CDR1 MDHEN, CDR2 SYDVKM. The V gene end was trimmed by 5 bases and the J gene end by 4 bases; junction bases not matched to a gene: 5. The CDR3 DNA reads as TGTGCCAGCAGTAAGGACAGGAAATACGAGCAGTACTTC. Protein product: CASSKDRKYEQYF.

The chain has TRBV11-2 and TRBJ1-2, with D maybe TRBD1 (6 bases). V dropped 5 bases and J dropped 7 bases, with 11 bases sitting between them. The length of the CDR3 is 12 residues. Per the germline V gene, CDR1 is SGHAT and CDR2 is FQNNGV. The CDR3 nucleotides read TGTGCCAGCAGCCCCAACAGGGTTGGCTACACCTTC. Protein product: CASSPNRVGYTF.

The V gene is TRBV19, the J gene TRBJ2-3; possibly TRBD2 for D (5 bases). In germline, CDR1 is LNHDA, CDR2 SQIVND (reference sequence). Trimming cost V 4 bases and J 3 bases, with 14 bases left between them. This CDR3 spans 15 amino acids. The CDR3 loop reads CASSKRTLPTDTQYF. DNA of the CDR3: TGTGCCAGTAGTAAACGGACTCTACCAACAGATACGCAGTATTTT.

The chain is built from TRBV2 and TRBJ1-1, with D tentatively TRBD1 (6 bases). The CDR3 is made up of 15 amino acids. Germline-derived CDR1 and CDR2 are SNHLY and FYNNEI. The V end was cut by 6 bases, the J end by 6 bases, with 20 bases between. CDR3 coding DNA: TGTGCCAGCAGGCCAAACGGACAGAAAATGGCTGAAGCTTTCTTT. Encoded protein: CASRPNGQKMAEAFF.

The chain is built from TRBV24-1 and TRBJ2-7, with D perhaps TRBD2 (6 bases). CDR1 is KGHDR and CDR2 is SFDVKD in the germline V gene. V lost 4 bases and J 9 bases, leaving 15 bases between the germline ends. The CDR3 extends over 13 amino acids. The CDR3 bases are TGTGCCACCAGTGACCGCGGGGTTGGGGGGCAGTACTTC. It is translated as CATSDRGVGGQYF.

This rearrangement joins TRBV10-3 to TRBJ1-2; tentatively, D is TRBD1 (5 bases). Between the trimmed V and J ends, which lost 6 bases and 1 base, there was a span of 6 bases. CDR1 ENHRY and CDR2 SYGVKD come from the germline V gene. This CDR3 is 12 amino acids long. CDR3 DNA sequence: TGTGCCATCAGGGGACTTAACTATGGCTACACCTTC. It encodes CAIRGLNYGYTF.

This chain links TRBV7-2 with TRBJ2-2; possibly TRBD1 for D (5 bases). Germline loops: CDR1 SGHTA, CDR2 FQGNSA. CDR3 size: 15 residues. V was pared by 6 bases and J by 2 bases, with 13 bases between. The chain's CDR3 is CASSPRQTNTGELFF. CDR3 coding DNA: TGTGCCAGCAGTCCTCGACAGACTAACACCGGGGAGCTGTTTTTT.

The chain links TRBV6-1 to TRBJ2-1, with D tentatively TRBD2 (6 bases). Germline V gene lookup returns CDR1 MNHNS and CDR2 SASEGT. Trimming removed 4 bases at V and 7 bases at J, with 23 bases between. The CDR3 contains 17 residues. This chain's CDR3 is CASSVGVFRGRMNEQFF. DNA for the CDR3: TGTGCCAGCAGTGTCGGGGTATTTAGAGGGAGGATGAATGAGCAGTTCTTC.

The rearrangement links TRBV29-1 to TRBJ1-5; TRBD1 matches 7 bases. J was trimmed by 3 bases and V by 7 bases; bases with no gene match: 3. Germline-derived CDR1 and CDR2 are SQVTM and ANQGSEA. This CDR3 has 12 amino acids. DNA for the CDR3: TGCAGCGCAGGACAGGCCAATCAGCCCCAGCATTTT. It yields the protein CSAGQANQPQHF.

The J gene is TRBJ2-3, the V gene TRBV9; TRBD2 agrees at 7 bases. Germline loops: CDR1 SGDLS, CDR2 YYNGEE. The CDR3 consists of 16 residues. Trimming at V came to 0 bases and at J to 6 bases, leaving 10 bases not matched to a gene. The CDR3 DNA follows: TGTGCCAGCAGCGTAGGGTCGGGGGGAATCACGGATACGCAGTATTTT. It is translated as CASSVGSGGITDTQYF.

This rearrangement joins TRBV10-2 to TRBJ2-3; 10 nucleotides align to TRBD2. Germline V gene sequence: CDR1 WSHSY, CDR2 SAAADI. The length of the CDR3 is 16 residues. Losses at the gene ends were 8 bases for V and 1 base for J; bases not matched to a gene: 9. This CDR3 reads CASDRGLAGGTDTQYF. Written as DNA, the CDR3 is TGCGCCAGCGACCGAGGGCTAGCGGGGGGCACAGATACGCAGTATTTT.

This rearrangement joins TRBV5-1 to TRBJ1-5, with 9 nucleotides matching TRBD1. This CDR3 is built from 15 residues. Germline V gene lookup returns CDR1 SGHRS and CDR2 YFSETQ. Germline trimming cut 0 bases from V and 6 bases from J; bases unmatched to any gene: 4. The CDR3 is CASSLETGGTQPQHF. In nucleotides, the CDR3 is TGCGCCAGCAGCTTGGAGACAGGGGGAACTCAGCCCCAGCATTTT.

This clone occurred once. The chain uses TRBV20-1 and TRBJ2-5; D might be TRBD2 (6 bases). The V end was cut by 7 bases, the J end by 2 bases, with 8 bases between. The germline gives CDR1 DFQATT, CDR2 SNEGSKA (reference sequence). This CDR3 spans 11 amino acids. CDR3 residues: CSGGLQETQYF. The DNA of the CDR3 is TGCAGTGGGGGACTTCAAGAGACCCAGTACTTC.

The rearrangement uses TRBV6-1 and TRBJ1-1; 8 bases agree with TRBD1. The ends lost 3 bases at V and 6 bases at J; junction bases unmatched: 6. This CDR3 is 14 amino acids long. Per the germline V gene, CDR1 is MNHNS and CDR2 is SASEGT. The CDR3 sequence is CASSDAGGSPEAFF. CDR3 sequence (DNA): TGTGCCAGCAGTGATGCAGGGGGCAGCCCTGAAGCTTTCTTT.

This clone was seen a handful of times. The chain combines TRBV5-1 with TRBJ1-1; 9 bases fit TRBD1. CDR1 and CDR2 (germline): SGHRS, YFSETQ. V dropped 4 bases and J dropped 4; count of bases not matched to a gene: 8. The CDR3 is 15 amino acids. The CDR3 is CASSRLDRGSTEAFF. The CDR3 region has the DNA TGCGCCAGCAGCCGATTAGACAGGGGGTCCACTGAAGCTTTCTTT.

The chain is built from TRBV6-2 or TRBV6-3 and TRBJ2-1; 16 bases fit TRBD2. The trim removed 0 bases at V and 0 bases at J, leaving 5 bases unmatched. CDR1 and CDR2 (germline): MNHEY, SVGEGT. The CDR3 runs to 20 residues. In DNA form, the CDR3 reads TGTGCCAGCAGTTACTCCCCGGGACTAGCGGGAGGGCGCTCCTACAATGAGCAGTTCTTC. Its protein product is CASSYSPGLAGGRSYNEQFF.

The chain joins TRBV5-1 to TRBJ1-1; 8 nucleotides match TRBD1. V lost 6 bases and J lost 10; bases outside the gene matches: 20. CDR3 size: 16 residues. Germline CDR1 reads SGHRS; CDR2 reads YFSETQ. Written as DNA, the CDR3 is TGCGCCAGCACACCGATAGGCTTTAACAGGGGGAGGGGAGCTTTCTTT. Translation gives CASTPIGFNRGRGAFF.